The rows below give T cell receptor beta chains drawn from one sample of a study of blood T cell repertoires in COVID-19. Using immunoSEQ multiplex PCR, the repertoire was profiled, and TCRdb retains in-frame clones only, with some absent. The top ten hold about 20% of the sample, which has 200,000 to 250,000 clones, less than 90% seen once. Material for sequencing was peripheral blood. The source of these receptors is a man aged 25-40 years with active or convalescent COVID-19. CDR3s include the opening cysteine and the closing phenylalanine or tryptophan. D genes are given only for firm matches. Some rows have no size entry. The others give once, few or many, or a class for an expanded clone.

TGTGCCAGCAGCTCCAGAACACAGGGGGTTTACGAGCAGTACTTC CASSSRTQGVYEQYF TRBJ2-7 TRBD1 . TRBV5-5
TGCGCCAGCAGCTTGGGCGGGGGCGACTATGGCTACACCTTC CASSLGGGDYGYTF TRBJ1-2 . . TRBV5-1
TGTGCCAGTAGTATTTGGACAGGGTCAACAGATACGCAGTATTTT CASSIWTGSTDTQYF TRBJ2-3 TRBD1 . TRBV19
TGTGCCTGGAGGGTCGGTTTTAATGAAGCTTTCTTT CAWRVGFNEAFF TRBJ1-1 . . TRBV30
TGTGCCAGTAGTATTATTGGAGGGCAGGGCAATCAGCCCCAGCATTTT CASSIIGGQGNQPQHF TRBJ1-5 . . TRBV19
TGTGCCAGCAGTACAAGGACAGGGGGGTCGGGCACTGAAGCTTTCTTT CASSTRTGGSGTEAFF TRBJ1-1 TRBD1 . TRBV27
TGCGCCAGCAGCTATGGCACGCTCATGAACACTGAAGCTTTCTTT CASSYGTLMNTEAFF TRBJ1-1 . . TRBV5-1
TGTGCCACCAGTGACACCCTCGGAGATCAGCCCCAGCATTTT CATSDTLGDQPQHF TRBJ1-5 . . TRBV24-1
TGTGCCAGCAGTTACTGGACAGGGGGTGACGAGCAGTACTTC CASSYWTGGDEQYF TRBJ2-7 TRBD1 . TRBV6-6
TGTGCCAGCAGTTTATCGCGTGGCTACACCTTC CASSLSRGYTF TRBJ1-2 . once TRBV28
TGTGCCAGCAGCGGGCAGAGGACAGGGCAAGGCTACACCTTC CASSGQRTGQGYTF TRBJ1-2 TRBD1 once TRBV7-2
TGTGCCAGCAGCCCAGGATTGTTTGGGTCTAGCGGGGTTCGGGAGCTGTTTTTT CASSPGLFGSSGVRELFF TRBJ2-2 TRBD2 few TRBV3-1/TRBV3-2
TGTGCCAGCAGCTCCGGGGGATCCAACTCCTACGAGCAGTACTTC CASSSGGSNSYEQYF TRBJ2-7 . . TRBV11-1
TGTGCCTGGACTCGAGAAGCAACGGTCTTATACAATGAGCAGTTCTTC CAWTREATVLYNEQFF TRBJ2-1 . . TRBV30
TGTGCCTGGAGTGGCGGCCCCGGGACCCAGTACTTC CAWSGGPGTQYF TRBJ2-5 . . TRBV30
TGTGCCAGCAGTCGGGACAGAGCCTACGAGCAGTACTTC CASSRDRAYEQYF TRBJ2-7 TRBD1 . TRBV2
TGTGCCACCGACCCCGGGGTCCTCTCTGGAAACACCATATATTTT CATDPGVLSGNTIYF TRBJ1-3 . once TRBV7-9
TGCGCCAGCAGCCAAGTGGATCTAGCGGGGGGCCGAGAGACCCAGTACTTC CASSQVDLAGGRETQYF TRBJ2-5 TRBD2 . TRBV4-1
TGTGCCAGCACGCCAGGGGGCTGGGACTATGGCTACACCTTC CASTPGGWDYGYTF TRBJ1-2 TRBD1 . TRBV5-4
TGTGCCAGCAGTCCAGACTATGGCTACACCTTC CASSPDYGYTF TRBJ1-2 . . TRBV6-2/TRBV6-3
TGTGCCAGCAGCTTAGGGGCGTCTAGCACAGATACGCAGTATTTT CASSLGASSTDTQYF TRBJ2-3 . . TRBV7-9
TGTGCCAGCAGCGCCCGGGGTAGCGGGGGGCGGGGGACGCAGTATTTT CASSARGSGGRGTQYF TRBJ2-3 TRBD2 . TRBV3-1/TRBV3-2
TGTGCCAGTAGATCAGGGGCGGGCGGCTACACCTTC CASRSGAGGYTF TRBJ1-2 . . TRBV19
TGTGCCAGCAGCTTACACGGCAGGGAATACGAGCAGTACTTC CASSLHGREYEQYF TRBJ2-7 . once TRBV11-1
TGTGCCAGCAGCGAGGGAGTGGATGAGCAGTTCTTC CASSEGVDEQFF TRBJ2-1 . . TRBV5-8